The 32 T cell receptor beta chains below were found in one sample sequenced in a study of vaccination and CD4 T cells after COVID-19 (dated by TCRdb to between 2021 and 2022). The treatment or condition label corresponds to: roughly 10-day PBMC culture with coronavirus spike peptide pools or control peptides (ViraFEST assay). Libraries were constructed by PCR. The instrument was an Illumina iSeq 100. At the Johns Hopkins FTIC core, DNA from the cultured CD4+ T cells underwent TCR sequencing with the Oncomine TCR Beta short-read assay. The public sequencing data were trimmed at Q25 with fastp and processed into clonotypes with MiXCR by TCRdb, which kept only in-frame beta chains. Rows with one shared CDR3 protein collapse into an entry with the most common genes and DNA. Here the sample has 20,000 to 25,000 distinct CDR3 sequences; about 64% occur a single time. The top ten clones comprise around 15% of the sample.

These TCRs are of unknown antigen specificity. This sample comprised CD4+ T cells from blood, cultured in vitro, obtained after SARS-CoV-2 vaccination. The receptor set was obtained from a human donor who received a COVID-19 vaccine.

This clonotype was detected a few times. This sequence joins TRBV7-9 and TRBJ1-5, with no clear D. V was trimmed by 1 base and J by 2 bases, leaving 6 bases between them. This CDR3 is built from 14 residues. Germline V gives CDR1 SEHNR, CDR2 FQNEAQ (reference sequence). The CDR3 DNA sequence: TGTGCCAGCAGCTTAGGTCCGGGCAATCAGCCCCAGCATTTT. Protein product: CASSLGPGNQPQHF.

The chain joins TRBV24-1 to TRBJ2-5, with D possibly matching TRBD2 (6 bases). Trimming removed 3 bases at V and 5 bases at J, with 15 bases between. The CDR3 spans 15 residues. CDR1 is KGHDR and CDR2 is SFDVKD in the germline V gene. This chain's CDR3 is CATSDGTLLVETQYF. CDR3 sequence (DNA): TGTGCCACCAGTGATGGGACTCTTCTGGTTGAGACCCAGTACTTC.

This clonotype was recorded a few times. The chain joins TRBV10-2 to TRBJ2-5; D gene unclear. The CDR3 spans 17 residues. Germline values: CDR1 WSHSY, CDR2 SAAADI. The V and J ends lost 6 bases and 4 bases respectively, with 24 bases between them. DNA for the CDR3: TGCGCCAGCAGCGCCCCAGCCCAAAGCGTAATCCTAGAGACCCAGTACTTC. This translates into CASSAPAQSVILETQYF.

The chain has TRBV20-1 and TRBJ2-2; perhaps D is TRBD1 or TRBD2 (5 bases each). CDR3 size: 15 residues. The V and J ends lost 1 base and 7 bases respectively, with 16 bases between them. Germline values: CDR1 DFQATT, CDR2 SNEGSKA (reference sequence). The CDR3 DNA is TGCAGTGCTAGAGTTGCCCCTGGGGGAATCGGGGAGCTGTTTTTT. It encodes CSARVAPGGIGELFF.

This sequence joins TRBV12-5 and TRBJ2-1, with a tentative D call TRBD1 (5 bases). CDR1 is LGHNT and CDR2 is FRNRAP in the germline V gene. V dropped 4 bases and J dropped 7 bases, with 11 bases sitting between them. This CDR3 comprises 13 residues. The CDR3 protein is CASGSPKGNEQFF. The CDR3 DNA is TGTGCTAGTGGTTCTCCTAAGGGGAATGAGCAGTTCTTC.

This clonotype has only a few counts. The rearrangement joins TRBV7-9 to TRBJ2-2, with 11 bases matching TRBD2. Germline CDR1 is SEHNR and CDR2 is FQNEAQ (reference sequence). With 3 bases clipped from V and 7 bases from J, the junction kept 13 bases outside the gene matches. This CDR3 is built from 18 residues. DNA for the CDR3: TGTGCCAGCAGCTTCTGGCTGACACTAGCGGGGGATCGCGGGGAGCTGTTTTTT. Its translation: CASSFWLTLAGDRGELFF.

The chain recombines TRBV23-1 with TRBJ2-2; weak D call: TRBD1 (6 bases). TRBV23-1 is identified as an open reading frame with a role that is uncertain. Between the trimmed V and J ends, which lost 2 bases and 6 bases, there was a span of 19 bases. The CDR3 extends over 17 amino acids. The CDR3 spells CASSQDDRPVLPGELFF. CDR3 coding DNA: TGCGCCAGCAGTCAAGACGACAGGCCCGTTTTACCCGGGGAGCTGTTTTTT.

CDR3 DNA sequence: TGTGCCAGCAGCTTAGGCAGGAGTACCTACGAGCAGTACTTC. Protein sequence: CASSLGRSTYEQYF. This rearrangement joins TRBV7-8 to TRBJ2-7, with unresolved D. V lost 1 base and J lost 2, with 9 bases in between. The length of the CDR3 is 14 residues. CDR1 and CDR2 from the germline V gene are SGHVS and FQNEAQ.

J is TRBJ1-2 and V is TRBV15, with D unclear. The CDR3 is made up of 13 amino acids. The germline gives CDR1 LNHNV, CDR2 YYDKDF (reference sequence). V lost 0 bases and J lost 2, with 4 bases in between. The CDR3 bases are TGTGCCACCAGCAGAGAGTGGAACTATGGCTACACCTTC. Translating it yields CATSREWNYGYTF.

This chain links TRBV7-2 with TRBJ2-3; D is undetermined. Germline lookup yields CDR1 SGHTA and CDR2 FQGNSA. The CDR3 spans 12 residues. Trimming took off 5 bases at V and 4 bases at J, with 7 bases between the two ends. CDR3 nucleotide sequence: TGTGCCAGCAGCCCCCATTCAGATACGCAGTATTTT. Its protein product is CASSPHSDTQYF.

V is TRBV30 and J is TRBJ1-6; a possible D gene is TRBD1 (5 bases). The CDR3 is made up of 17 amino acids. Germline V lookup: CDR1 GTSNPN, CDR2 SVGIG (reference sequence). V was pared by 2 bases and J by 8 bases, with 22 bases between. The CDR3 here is CAWSPSWDGRLDSPLHF. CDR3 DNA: TGTGCCTGGAGTCCTAGCTGGGACGGCCGTTTGGATTCACCCCTCCACTTT.

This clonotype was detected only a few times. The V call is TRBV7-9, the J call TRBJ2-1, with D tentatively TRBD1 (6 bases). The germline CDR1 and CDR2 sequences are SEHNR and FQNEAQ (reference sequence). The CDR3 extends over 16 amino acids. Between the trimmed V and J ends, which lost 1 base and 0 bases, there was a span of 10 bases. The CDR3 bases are TGTGCCAGCAGCTTAGTCCCGGACAGCTCCTACAATGAGCAGTTCTTC. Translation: CASSLVPDSSYNEQFF.

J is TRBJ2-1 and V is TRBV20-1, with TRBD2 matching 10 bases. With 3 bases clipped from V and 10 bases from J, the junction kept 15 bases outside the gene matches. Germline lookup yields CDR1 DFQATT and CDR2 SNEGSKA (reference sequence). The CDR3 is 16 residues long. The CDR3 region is CSASSGLAGETEEQFF. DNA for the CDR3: TGCAGTGCTAGTAGCGGGCTAGCGGGGGAGACCGAGGAGCAGTTCTTC.

The CDR3 protein is CASSSDRLGYEQYF. The DNA for the CDR3 is TGTGCCAGTAGTTCGGACAGGTTAGGCTACGAGCAGTACTTC. The chain combines TRBV19 with TRBJ2-7; 7 nucleotides align to TRBD1. The ends lost 5 bases at V and 3 bases at J; junction bases unmatched: 7. The CDR3 loop spans 14 amino acids. CDR1 LNHDA and CDR2 SQIVND come from the germline V gene (reference sequence).

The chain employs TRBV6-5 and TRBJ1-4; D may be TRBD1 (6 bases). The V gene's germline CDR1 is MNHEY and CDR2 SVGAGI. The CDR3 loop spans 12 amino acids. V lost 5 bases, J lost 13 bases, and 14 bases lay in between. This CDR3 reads CASSQSTGTLFF. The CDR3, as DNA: TGTGCCAGCAGTCAGTCGACAGGAACACTGTTTTTT.

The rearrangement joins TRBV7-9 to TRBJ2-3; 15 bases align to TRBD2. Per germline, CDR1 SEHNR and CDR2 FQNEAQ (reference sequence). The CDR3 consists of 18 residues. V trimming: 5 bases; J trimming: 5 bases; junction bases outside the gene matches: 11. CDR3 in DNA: TGTGCCAGCAGCCGGACTAGCGGGGGGGGTCGCGGACTAGATACGCAGTATTTT. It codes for CASSRTSGGGRGLDTQYF.

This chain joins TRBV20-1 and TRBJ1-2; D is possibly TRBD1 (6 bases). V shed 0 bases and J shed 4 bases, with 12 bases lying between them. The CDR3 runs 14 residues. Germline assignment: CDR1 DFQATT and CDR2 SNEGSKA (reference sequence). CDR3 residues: CSARDNRDSYGYTF. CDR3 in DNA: TGCAGTGCTAGAGATAACAGGGATTCCTATGGCTACACCTTC.

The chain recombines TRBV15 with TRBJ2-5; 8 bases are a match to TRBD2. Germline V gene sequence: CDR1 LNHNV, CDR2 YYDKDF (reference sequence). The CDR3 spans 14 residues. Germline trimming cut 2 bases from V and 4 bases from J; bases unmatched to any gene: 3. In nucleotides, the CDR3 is TGTGCCACCAGCAGATCGGGGGGGCGAGAGACCCAGTACTTC. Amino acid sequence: CATSRSGGRETQYF.

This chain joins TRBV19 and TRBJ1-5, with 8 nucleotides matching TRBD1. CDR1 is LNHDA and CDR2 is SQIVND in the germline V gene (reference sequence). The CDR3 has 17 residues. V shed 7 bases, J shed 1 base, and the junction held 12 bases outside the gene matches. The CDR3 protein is CASKPTGVGRSNQPQHF. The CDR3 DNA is TGTGCCAGTAAGCCGACAGGGGTAGGGCGAAGCAATCAGCCCCAGCATTTT.

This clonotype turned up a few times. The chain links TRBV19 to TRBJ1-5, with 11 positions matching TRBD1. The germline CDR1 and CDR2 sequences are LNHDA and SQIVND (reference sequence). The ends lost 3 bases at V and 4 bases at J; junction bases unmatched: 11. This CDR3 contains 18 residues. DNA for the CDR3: TGTGCCAGTAGTATTAGTGGGTGGACAGGGGGCACGAATCAGCCCCAGCATTTT. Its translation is CASSISGWTGGTNQPQHF.

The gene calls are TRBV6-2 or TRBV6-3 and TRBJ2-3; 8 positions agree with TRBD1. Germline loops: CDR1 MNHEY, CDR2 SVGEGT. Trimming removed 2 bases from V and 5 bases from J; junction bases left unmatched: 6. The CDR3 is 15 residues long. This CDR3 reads CASSYLRGPGDTQYF. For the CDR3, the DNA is TGTGCCAGCAGTTACCTCAGGGGGCCGGGAGATACGCAGTATTTT.

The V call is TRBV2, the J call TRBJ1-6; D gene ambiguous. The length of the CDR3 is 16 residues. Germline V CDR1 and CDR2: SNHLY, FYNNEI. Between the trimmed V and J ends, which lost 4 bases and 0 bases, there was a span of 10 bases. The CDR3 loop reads CASSGRRSSYNSPLHF. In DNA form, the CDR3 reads TGTGCCAGCAGTGGACGGAGAAGCTCCTATAATTCACCCCTCCACTTT.

CDR3 protein: CATSRAAGGGYYNEQFF. CDR3 sequence (DNA): TGTGCCACCAGCAGAGCCGCAGGCGGGGGCTATTACAATGAGCAGTTCTTC. The chain has TRBV15 and TRBJ2-1, with a possible D match to TRBD2 (7 bases). This CDR3 is 17 amino acids long. Trimming shortened V by 1 base and J by 4 bases, and 17 bases separated the two germline ends. Germline V gene sequence: CDR1 LNHNV, CDR2 YYDKDF (reference sequence).

Here the CDR3 reads CASSPQGGGDEKLFF. The CDR3 nucleotides are TGTGCCAGCAGCCCGCAGGGGGGGGGGGATGAAAAACTGTTTTTT. The rearrangement links TRBV7-2 to TRBJ1-4; 7 bases map to TRBD1. The CDR3 is 15 residues long. With 5 bases clipped from V and 6 bases from J, the junction kept 9 bases outside the gene matches. From germline, CDR1 is SGHTA and CDR2 FQGNSA.

The CDR3 DNA is TGTGCCACCAGCAGAGTATTAGGTCGGGCGTTCTATAATTCACCCCTCCACTTT. Its translation: CATSRVLGRAFYNSPLHF. The V call is TRBV15, the J call TRBJ1-6; D remains ambiguous. CDR3 length equals 18 residues. V dropped 1 base and J dropped 3 bases, with 16 bases sitting between them. Germline assignment: CDR1 LNHNV and CDR2 YYDKDF (reference sequence).

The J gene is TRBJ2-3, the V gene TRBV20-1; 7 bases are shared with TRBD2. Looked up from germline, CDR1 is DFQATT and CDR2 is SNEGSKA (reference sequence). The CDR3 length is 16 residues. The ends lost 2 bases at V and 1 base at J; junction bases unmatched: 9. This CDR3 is CSARMSGGGGTDTQYF. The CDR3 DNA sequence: TGCAGTGCTAGAATGAGTGGCGGGGGAGGCACAGATACGCAGTATTTT.

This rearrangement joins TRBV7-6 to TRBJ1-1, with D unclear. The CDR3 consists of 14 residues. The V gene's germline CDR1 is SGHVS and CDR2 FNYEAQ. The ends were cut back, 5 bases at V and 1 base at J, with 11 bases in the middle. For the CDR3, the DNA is TGTGCCAGCAGCCAGGTCATAGGGAACACTGAAGCTTTCTTT. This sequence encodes CASSQVIGNTEAFF.

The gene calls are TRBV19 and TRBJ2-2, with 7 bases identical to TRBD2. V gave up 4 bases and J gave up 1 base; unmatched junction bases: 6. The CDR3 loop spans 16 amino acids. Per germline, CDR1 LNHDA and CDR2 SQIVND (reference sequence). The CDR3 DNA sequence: TGTGCCAGTAGTAAACTAGCGCCAAAGAACACCGGGGAGCTGTTTTTT. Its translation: CASSKLAPKNTGELFF.

CDR3 sequence: CASRPIDRLNTEAFF. The CDR3 nucleotides are TGTGCCAGCAGACCTATAGACAGACTGAACACTGAAGCTTTCTTT. The V gene is TRBV12-3 or TRBV12-4, the J gene TRBJ1-1; possibly TRBD1 for D (5 bases). V shed 6 bases and J shed 0 bases, with 14 bases lying between them. The CDR3 length is 15 residues.

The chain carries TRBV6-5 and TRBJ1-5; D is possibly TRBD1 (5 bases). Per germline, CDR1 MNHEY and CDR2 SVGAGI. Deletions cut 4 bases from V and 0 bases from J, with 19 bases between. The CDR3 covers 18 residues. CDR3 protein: CASSSTPQGVYSNQPQHF. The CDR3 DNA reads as TGTGCCAGCAGTTCCACACCCCAGGGTGTGTATAGCAATCAGCCCCAGCATTTT.

CDR3 DNA: TGTGCCATCAGTGATCGGGGGGGCGCCTGGGGCTACACCTTC. It translates to CAISDRGGAWGYTF. The rearrangement uses TRBV10-3 and TRBJ1-2; D may be TRBD1 (6 bases). V lost 3 bases and J 8 bases, leaving 16 bases between the germline ends. This CDR3 has 14 residues. CDR1 ENHRY and CDR2 SYGVKD come from the germline V gene.

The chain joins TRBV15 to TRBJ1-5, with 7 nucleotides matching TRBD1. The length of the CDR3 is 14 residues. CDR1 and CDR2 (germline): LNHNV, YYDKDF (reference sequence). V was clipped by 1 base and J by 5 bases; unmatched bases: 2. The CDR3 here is CATSRAGGHQPQHF. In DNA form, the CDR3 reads TGTGCCACCAGCAGAGCAGGGGGACATCAGCCCCAGCATTTT.